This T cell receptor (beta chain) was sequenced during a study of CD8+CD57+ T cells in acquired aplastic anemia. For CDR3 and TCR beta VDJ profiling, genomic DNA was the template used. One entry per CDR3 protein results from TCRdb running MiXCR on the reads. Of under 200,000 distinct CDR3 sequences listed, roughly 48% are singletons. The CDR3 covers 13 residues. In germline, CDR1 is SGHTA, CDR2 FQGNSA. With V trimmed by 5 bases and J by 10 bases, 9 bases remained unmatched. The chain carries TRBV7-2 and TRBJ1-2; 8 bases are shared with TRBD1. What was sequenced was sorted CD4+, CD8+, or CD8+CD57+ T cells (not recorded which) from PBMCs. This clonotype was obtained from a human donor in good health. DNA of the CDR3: TGTGCCAGCAGCCCCTGGGACAGGCCCTCCTACACCTTC. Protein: CASSPWDRPSYTF. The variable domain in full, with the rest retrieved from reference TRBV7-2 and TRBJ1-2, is GAGVSQSPSNKVTEKGKDVELRCDPISGHTALYWYRQSLGQGLEFLIYFQGNSAPDKSGLPSDRFSAERTGGSVSTLTIQRTQQEDSAVYLCASSPWDRPSYTFGSGTRLTVV.